This T cell receptor beta chain derives from a study of CXCR3-negative and CXCR3-positive naive CD8 T cells. Turning to the study itself: Overall TRB read output was around 130 million, and each library contained about 1.5 +/- 0.3 million reads.

As for this clonotype: Its antigen is undetermined.

TRB cDNA libraries were made by UMI-labeled 5' RACE. Reanalyzing the 5' RACE reads, TCRdb keeps one entry per CDR3 protein, without DNA. Here the sample table reports 130,000 to 150,000 distinct CDR3 sequences. Regarding the study as a whole: Higher TRB CDR3 hydrophobicity marked CXCR3-positive naive cells relative to CXCR3-negative naive cells. Between one naive subset and the other, surface CD5 was comparable, and TCR strength was inferred from TRB CDR3 properties.

Naivety in CD8+ T cells corresponded to a CD45RO-CCR7+CD27+CD95- phenotype. Per the germline V gene, CDR1 is MNHEY and CDR2 is SMNVEV (reference sequence). The CDR3 is made up of 15 amino acids. Source material: naive CXCR3+ CD8+ T cells from blood. Subset: CD45RO-CCR7+CD27+CD95- naive CD8+ T cells expressing CXCR3 (TNR3+). The sequence was obtained from a human donor in good health. Some clones in this sample may be carry-over from other donors' samples. The rearrangement uses TRBV27 and TRBJ2-1; TCRdb lists TRBD2, though no DNA is available to test this call. CDR3 loop: CASSLSASGNNEQFF.